The 15 T cell receptor beta chains below were found in one sample sequenced in a study of blood T cells in healthy people across ages. Combining a sample-barcoded 5' primer with a J-beta primer mix, a second PCR ran for roughly 7 to 12 cycles. TCRdb redid the calling of the 5' RACE reads with MiXCR, one entry per CDR3 protein. The repertoire holds roughly 930,000 distinct CDR3 sequences, with around 49% as singletons. Sequencing was carried out using blood. The receptor source for this set is a man aged 25 to 40 in good health.

This clonotype was seen a few times. This chain links TRBV25-1 with TRBJ1-2, with 9 bases matching TRBD1. The CDR3 contains 16 residues. CDR1 and CDR2 (germline): MGHDK, SYGVNS. Losses at the gene ends were 3 bases for V and 6 bases for J; bases not matched to a gene: 11. The CDR3 loop reads CASSDTRTGESHGYTF. DNA for the CDR3: TGTGCCAGCAGTGATACCCGGACAGGGGAGTCCCATGGCTACACCTTC.

This clonotype was seen more than once but under ten times. This chain connects TRBV11-3 to TRBJ2-7; D unresolved. CDR3 length: 14 residues. CDR1 SGHNT and CDR2 YENEEA come from the germline V gene. Trimming shortened V by 5 bases and J by 1 base, and 12 bases separated the two germline ends. The CDR3: CASSHVRQSYEQYF. The CDR3 bases are TGTGCCAGCAGCCACGTACGGCAATCCTACGAGCAGTACTTC.

This clonotype showed up just a few times. V and J are TRBV6-2 or TRBV6-3 and TRBJ1-5; tentatively, D is TRBD1 (6 bases). Germline loops: CDR1 MNHEY, CDR2 SVGEGT. This CDR3 has 15 amino acids. Trimming took 6 bases from V and 0 from J, leaving 12 bases between them. The CDR3 loop reads CASSRQAYSNQPQHF. The DNA for the CDR3 is TGTGCCAGCAGCAGACAGGCGTATAGCAATCAGCCCCAGCATTTT.

CDR3 DNA: TGTGCCAGCAGGGTGAATGTGCTCGGGGGCTACACCTTC. Protein product: CASRVNVLGGYTF. This chain links TRBV7-2 with TRBJ1-2; the D is unclear. V was clipped by 6 bases and J by 8 bases, with 16 bases between them. This CDR3 comprises 13 residues. CDR1 SGHTA and CDR2 FQGNSA come from the germline V gene.

The chain uses TRBV5-1 and TRBJ2-1, with 10 bases identical to TRBD1. Germline V gene data show CDR1 as SGHRS and CDR2 as YFSETQ. The CDR3 has 14 amino acids. V lost 6 bases and J lost 4; bases outside the gene matches: 4. CDR3 loop: CASTGTGEYNEQFF. The CDR3 DNA sequence: TGCGCCAGCACCGGGACAGGGGAATACAATGAGCAGTTCTTC.

The rearrangement links TRBV28 to TRBJ2-1, with D perhaps TRBD2 (6 bases). Germline V gives CDR1 MDHEN, CDR2 SYDVKM. Between the trimmed V and J ends, which lost 4 bases and 1 base, there was a span of 17 bases. This CDR3 has 17 amino acids. Here the CDR3 reads CASSSPQAGDSYNEQFF. The CDR3 nucleotides read TGTGCCAGCAGTTCCCCCCAAGCGGGTGATTCCTACAATGAGCAGTTCTTC.

Points on this clonotype: Its ends do not fully match the called genes, so a read error is possible. The chain uses TRBV5-1 and TRBJ2-1; TRBD2 aligns across 10 bases. Germline V gene data show CDR1 as SGHRS and CDR2 as YFSETQ. The CDR3 consists of 16 residues. Here the CDR3 reads CARSSGLAAVYNEQFF. CDR3 sequence (DNA): TGCGCCCGCAGCTCCGGACTAGCGGCGGTCTACAATGAGCAGTTCTTC. Using reference TRBV5-1 and TRBJ2-1 for the parts outside the CDR3, the full variable domain is KAGVTQTPRYLIKTRGQQVTLSCSPISGHRSVSWYQQTPGQGLQFLFEYFSETQRNKGNFPGRFSGRQFSNSRSEMNVSTLELGDSALYLCARSSGLAAVYNEQFFGPGTRLTVL.

This chain connects TRBV3-1 to TRBJ2-1; D gene uncertain. The J call may be mistaken, given a closer DNA end match to TRBJ2-7. CDR3 size: 13 residues. CDR1 and CDR2 (germline): LGHDT, YNNKEL (reference sequence). The CDR3 sequence is CASSRTPYNEQYF. Written as DNA, the CDR3 is TGTGCCAGCAGCCGGACGCCATACAATGAGCAGTACTTC.

CDR3 protein: CAWAVAGGMETQYF. CDR3 in DNA: TGTGCCTGGGCTGTAGCGGGGGGGATGGAGACCCAGTACTTC. V gene TRBV30 combines with J gene TRBJ2-7; 11 nucleotides agree with TRBD2. The J call may be incorrect, as the DNA end agrees better with TRBJ2-5. CDR3 length equals 14 residues. The germline V gene has CDR1 GTSNPN and CDR2 SVGIG (reference sequence).

The chain uses TRBV7-9 and TRBJ2-5, with 8 bases lining up with TRBD1. V was pared by 9 bases and J by 6 bases, with 21 bases of the junction left unmatched. The CDR3 covers 17 residues. Germline V gene lookup returns CDR1 SEHNR and CDR2 FQNEAQ (reference sequence). The CDR3 is CASNPPGAAGGLKTQYF. The CDR3, as DNA: TGTGCCAGTAATCCTCCTGGCGCGGCAGGGGGCTTGAAGACCCAGTACTTC.

This clonotype turned up a few times. The V call is TRBV2, the J call TRBJ2-3; the D is unclear. The germline CDR1 and CDR2 sequences are SNHLY and FYNNEI. The CDR3 consists of 10 residues. V shed 8 bases and J shed 7 bases, with 7 bases lying between them. This chain's CDR3 is CASGENTQYF. Written as DNA, the CDR3 is TGTGCCAGCGGGGAAAATACGCAGTATTTT. Based on the CDR3 plus reference TRBV2 and TRBJ2-3, the full variable domain is EPEVTQTPSHQVTQMGQEVILRCVPISNHLYFYWYRQILGQKVEFLVSFYNNEISEKSEIFDDQFSVERPDGSNFTLKIRSTKLEDSAMYFCASGENTQYFGPGTRLTVL.

About this clonotype: This sequence may be a read error, since a much larger clone differs from it by one base. The V and J genes are TRBV6-5 and TRBJ2-3; TRBD1 agrees at 7 bases. This CDR3 spans 15 amino acids. Germline lookup yields CDR1 MNHEY and CDR2 SVGAGI. The CDR3 coding sequence is TGTGCCGGCAGTCTTACAGGGGTGGGCACAGATACGCAGTATTTT. Translation: CAGSLTGVGTDTQYF.

J is TRBJ2-1 and V is TRBV18, with D perhaps matching TRBD1 (6 bases). Germline lookup yields CDR1 KGHSH and CDR2 LQKENI. This CDR3 is built from 15 residues. Deletions cut 5 bases from V and 9 bases from J, with 20 bases between. The DNA of the CDR3 is TGTGCCAGCTCAGAACTACAGGGTGAACATACTGAGCAGTTCTTC. Translating it yields CASSELQGEHTEQFF.

In this sample, this clonotype turned up a few times. The CDR3 spells CASSPALGLTGHEQYF. In DNA, the CDR3 is TGTGCCAGCAGCCCAGCGCTCGGTCTTACCGGGCACGAGCAGTACTTC. The chain joins TRBV14 to TRBJ2-7, with D hard to call. Germline V gene lookup returns CDR1 SGHDN and CDR2 FVKESK. The V and J ends lost 4 bases and 5 bases respectively, with 21 bases between them. This CDR3 has 16 residues. The complete variable domain, with remaining parts taken from reference TRBV14 and TRBJ2-7, reads EAGVTQFPSHSVIEKGQTVTLRCDPISGHDNLYWYRRVMGKEIKFLLHFVKESKQDESGMPNNRFLAERTGGTYSTLKVQPAELEDSGVYFCASSPALGLTGHEQYFGPGTRLTVT.

The CDR3 DNA follows: TGTGCCAGCAGCCAAACCATACAGAACAAGCAGTACTTC. The encoded protein is CASSQTIQNKQYF. The chain couples TRBV3-1 to TRBJ2-7; D gene ambiguous. The CDR3 is made up of 13 amino acids. The V gene's germline CDR1 is LGHDT and CDR2 YNNKEL (reference sequence). V lost 2 bases and J 8 bases, leaving 13 bases between the germline ends.